A few counts support the clone carrying this T cell receptor beta chain. The antigen is unknown. Libraries were prepared by immunoSEQ multiplex PCR; TCRdb keeps only in-frame clonotypes and omits some of them. Among fewer than 110,000 clones, about 92% were seen once, and the ten largest hold roughly 8.7%. This specimen comes from a study of T cell responses to AZD1222 COVID-19 vaccine. Study-wide results and caveats: Spike-spanning, vaccine-associated CD4 TCRs were dominant at 160-218 and 743-854. Spike-specific TCR breadth rose after two AZD1222 doses, and depth rose as well. No day 14 peak samples; only post-peak repertoires were characterized.

This TCR derives from an adult who received the AZD1222 COVID-19 vaccine. Sequenced material: peripheral blood, taken 28 days after the second AZD1222 dose.

The CDR3 loop reads CASSRTRTNYEQYF. CDR3 DNA: TGTGCCAGCAGTCGGACTCGGACTAACTACGAGCAGTACTTC. The chain links TRBV6-5 to TRBJ2-7, with D perhaps matching TRBD2 (6 bases). Deletions cut 5 bases from V and 3 bases from J, with 14 bases between. CDR1 is MNHEY, CDR2 SVGAGI, per germline. CDR3 length: 14 amino acids.